This TCR beta chain was captured in a study of CD8 T cells in Susac syndrome (dated by TCRdb to between 2019 and 2020). Background for the entire study: Among the sequenced Susac syndrome patients, roughly six had clinically active disease and about eight were in clinical remission. At blood withdrawal, Susac syndrome patients were either therapy-naive, taking corticosteroids (in some cases with IVIg as well), or taking IVIg alone. Whether CD8+ T cell activation and differentiation in Susac syndrome was antigen driven was tested using repertoire sequencing. The clonality of the CD8+ T cell repertoire was compared across about 12 healthy donors, around 14 Susac syndrome patients and roughly 16 multiple sclerosis patients.

On the study overall, not on this receptor specifically: The number of individuals in the TCR sequencing and HLA analysis was recognized as being relatively small. Looking at Susac-specific public clones, the researchers identified about 15 in the total CD8+ repertoire and five or six in the CD8+ TEMRA repertoire. Susac syndrome CD8+ repertoires showed clonal expansion, highest in CD8+ TEMRA cells and greater in clinically active than remitting patients.

High-throughput TCR beta sequencing profiled peripheral blood CD8+ and CD4+ T cells from healthy donors, Susac syndrome patients and multiple sclerosis patients. The Susac syndrome patients fulfilled recently defined diagnostic criteria for definite or probable disease. CD8+ TEMRA cells were enriched by FACS, while bulk CD8+ and CD4+ T cells were purified by magnetic negative isolation. Blood was collected in EDTA tubes and processed within 24 hours, with PBMCs isolated through density gradient centrifugation. PBMCs intended for TCR sequencing were cryopreserved in liquid nitrogen and thawed later in a water bath at 37 degrees C. Purity of sorted or isolated CD4+, CD8+ and CD8+ TEMRA cells was at least 90%. RNA was extracted with the RNeasy kit and roughly 0.45 to 1 ug was reverse transcribed using random hexamers. The immunoSEQ multiplex PCR assay, covering 54 Vbeta and 13 Jbeta segments, was used to amplify TCR beta CDR3 regions. PCR amplification bias was corrected by using a synthetic template baseline for primer optimization and computational correction. The source study handled its data this way. Reads were annotated to V, D and J genes per IMGT and analyzed with immunoSEQ Analyzer, keeping only productive sequences. Clonality was calculated as one minus the Shannon entropy normalized by log2 of the number of productive unique sequences. Public and private clones were assessed among the 100 most prevalent clones of each patient and control. Susac-specific clones were defined as absent from healthy and MS cohorts, around 1,000 published viral clones and other ImmuneACCESS disease sequences. Clones were called with MiXCR by TCRdb after fastp trimmed the public reads at Q25, and only in-frame beta chains were retained. Merged by CDR3 protein, the rows form single entries marked with the most common genes and DNA. The V and J calls and clone size are TCRdb's, not the authors'. Present in this sample are tens of thousands of distinct CDR3 sequences, approximately 94% of which were seen just once. The ten top clones hold 0.35% to 0.55% of the sample.

On this clonotype: Its recognized antigen is unknown. No much larger clone is present one base from it, and per-base qualities are unavailable.

CDR1 and CDR2 were assigned from the germline V gene as KGHSH and LQKENI. The CDR3, from cysteine to phenylalanine, totals 15 residues. Only the CDR3 DNA stays, 45 bases, in frame from base 1. Germline trimming amounts to 1 base on V and 1 base on J, with 2 as the count of junction bases outside the gene matches. Sequencing was carried out using CD8+ T cells from PBMCs. The TCR originated in a human donor with Susac syndrome. In this chain, TRBV18 is recombined with TRBJ1-1; 8 junctional bases match TRBD1. The CDR3 protein is CASSPLQGENTEAFF. The bases are TGTGCCAGCTCACCACTACAGGGGGAGAACACTGAAGCTTTCTTT.